These 5 T cell receptor beta chains originate from one sample sequenced in a study of blood T cell repertoires in COVID-19. The protocol was immunoSEQ multiplex PCR, while the TCRdb copy is restricted to in-frame clones and leaves out a portion. The sample includes hundreds of thousands of clones, around 86% of them seen just once. The sample comprised PBMCs or T cells enriched from blood (not recorded which). These receptors were taken from a woman between 45 and 60 years old who had recovered from COVID-19.

The chain's CDR3 is CASSLSGTGNSEQYF. CDR3 sequence (DNA): TGTGCCAGCAGCTTATCTGGGACAGGGAATTCCGAGCAGTACTTC. The rearrangement links TRBV11-2 to TRBJ2-7; 9 bases map to TRBD1. The CDR3 loop spans 15 amino acids. Germline V gene data show CDR1 as SGHAT and CDR2 as FQNNGV. V lost 2 bases, J lost 6 bases, and 8 bases stayed unmatched.

The chain uses TRBV16 and TRBJ1-5; no clear D. Germline values: CDR1 KGHSY, CDR2 FQNENV. The CDR3 consists of 14 residues. Trimming shortened V by 3 bases and J by 4 bases, and 10 bases separated the two germline ends. This CDR3 reads CASSHFEVNQPQHF. Written as DNA, the CDR3 is TGTGCCAGCAGCCATTTCGAGGTTAATCAGCCCCAGCATTTT. The whole variable domain, filled in from reference TRBV16 and TRBJ1-5, reads GEEVAQTPKHLVRGEGQKAKLYCAPIKGHSYVFWYQQVLKNEFKFLISFQNENVFDETGMPKERFSAKCLPNSPCSLEIQATKLEDSAVYFCASSHFEVNQPQHFGDGTRLSIL.

The V gene is TRBV27, the J gene TRBJ1-1; a possible D gene is TRBD1 (6 bases). CDR3 length equals 13 residues. Per germline, CDR1 MNHEY and CDR2 SMNVEV (reference sequence). V lost 6 bases and J lost 6, with 14 bases in between. DNA for the CDR3: TGTGCCAGCAGGAGACAGGTTGGCGCTGAAGCTTTCTTT. Translated: CASRRQVGAEAFF.

This clone was seen just once. V gene TRBV28 combines with J gene TRBJ1-6; the D gene is possibly TRBD1 (6 bases). The CDR3 totals 14 residues. V was cut by 6 bases and J by 9 bases, with 15 bases left in between. Germline V gene sequence: CDR1 MDHEN, CDR2 SYDVKM. CDR3 nucleotide sequence: TGTGCCAGCAGCTACAGGGTTCTTTCTTCACCCCTCCACTTT. It is translated as CASSYRVLSSPLHF. The full variable domain, with the rest looked up from reference TRBV28 and TRBJ1-6, is DVKVTQSSRYLVKRTGEKVFLECVQDMDHENMFWYRQDPGLGLRLIYFSYDVKMKEKGDIPEGYSVSREKKERFSLILESASTNQTSMYLCASSYRVLSSPLHFGNGTRLTVT.

This chain joins TRBV28 and TRBJ2-1; D remains unclear. Between the trimmed V and J ends, which lost 5 bases and 7 bases, there was a span of 18 bases. The length of the CDR3 is 15 residues. CDR1 is MDHEN and CDR2 is SYDVKM in the germline V gene. The CDR3 nucleotides are TGTGCCAGCAGTAGCCGGGTTGTCCCTGGGAATGAGCAGTTCTTC. Residues: CASSSRVVPGNEQFF.